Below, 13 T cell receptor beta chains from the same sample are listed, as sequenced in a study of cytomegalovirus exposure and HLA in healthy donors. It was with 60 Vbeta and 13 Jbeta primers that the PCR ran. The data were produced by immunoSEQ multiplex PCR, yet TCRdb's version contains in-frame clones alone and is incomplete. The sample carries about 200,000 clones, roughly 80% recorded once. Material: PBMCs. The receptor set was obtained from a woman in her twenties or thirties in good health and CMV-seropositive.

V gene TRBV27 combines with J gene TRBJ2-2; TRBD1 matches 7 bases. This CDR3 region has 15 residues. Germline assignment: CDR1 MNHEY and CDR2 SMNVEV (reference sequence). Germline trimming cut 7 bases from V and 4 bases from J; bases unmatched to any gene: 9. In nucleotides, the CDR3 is TGTGCCAGCACCCGACAGGGCCTCTTCACCGGGGAGCTGTTTTTT. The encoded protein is CASTRQGLFTGELFF.

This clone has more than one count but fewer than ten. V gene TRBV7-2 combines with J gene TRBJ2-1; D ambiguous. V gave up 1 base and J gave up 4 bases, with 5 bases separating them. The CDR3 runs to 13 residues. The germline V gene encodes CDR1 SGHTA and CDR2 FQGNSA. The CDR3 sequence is CASSLGQYNEQFF. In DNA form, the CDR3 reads TGTGCCAGCAGCTTAGGGCAGTACAATGAGCAGTTCTTC.

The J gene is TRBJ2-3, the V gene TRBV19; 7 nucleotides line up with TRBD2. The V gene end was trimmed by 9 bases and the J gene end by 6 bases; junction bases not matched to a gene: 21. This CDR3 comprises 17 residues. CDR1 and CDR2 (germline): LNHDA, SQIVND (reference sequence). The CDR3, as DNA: TGTGCCAGCAGGCAACAAGCGGGGCAGTCCCTCAGGGATACGCAGTATTTT. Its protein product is CASRQQAGQSLRDTQYF.

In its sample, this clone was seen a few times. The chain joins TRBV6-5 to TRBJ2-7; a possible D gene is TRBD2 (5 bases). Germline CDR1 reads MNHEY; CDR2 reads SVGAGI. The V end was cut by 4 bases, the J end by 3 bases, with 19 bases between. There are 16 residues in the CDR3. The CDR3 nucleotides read TGTGCCAGCAGTTCCCAGGTGGCTAGCAGAATCTACGAGCAGTACTTC. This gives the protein CASSSQVASRIYEQYF.

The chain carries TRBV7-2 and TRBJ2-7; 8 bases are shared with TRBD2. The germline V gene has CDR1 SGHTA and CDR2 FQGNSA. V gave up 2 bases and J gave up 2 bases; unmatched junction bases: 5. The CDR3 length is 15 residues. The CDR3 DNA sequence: TGTGCCAGCAGCTTAATGCGGGGGGCCACCTACGAGCAGTACTTC. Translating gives CASSLMRGATYEQYF.

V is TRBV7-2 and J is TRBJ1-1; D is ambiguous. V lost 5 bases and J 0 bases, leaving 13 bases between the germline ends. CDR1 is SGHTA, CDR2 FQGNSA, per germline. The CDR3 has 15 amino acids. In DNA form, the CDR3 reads TGTGCCAGCAGCGGCGGGAGCCCCCTGAACACTGAAGCTTTCTTT. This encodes CASSGGSPLNTEAFF.

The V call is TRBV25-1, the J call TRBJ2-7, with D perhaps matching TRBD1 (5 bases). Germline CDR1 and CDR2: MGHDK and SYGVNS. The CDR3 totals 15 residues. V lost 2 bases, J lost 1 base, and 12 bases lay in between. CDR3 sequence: CASSENVAGSYEQYF. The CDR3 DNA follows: TGTGCCAGCAGTGAAAACGTCGCAGGGTCCTACGAGCAGTACTTC.

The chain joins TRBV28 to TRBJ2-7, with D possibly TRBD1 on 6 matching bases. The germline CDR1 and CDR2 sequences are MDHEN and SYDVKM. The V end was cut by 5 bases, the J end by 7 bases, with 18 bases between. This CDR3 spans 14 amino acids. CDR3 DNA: TGTGCCAGCAGTCCGGACAGATCCCTGGGAGAGCAGTACTTC. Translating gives CASSPDRSLGEQYF. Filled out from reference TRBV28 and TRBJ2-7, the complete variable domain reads DVKVTQSSRYLVKRTGEKVFLECVQDMDHENMFWYRQDPGLGLRLIYFSYDVKMKEKGDIPEGYSVSREKKERFSLILESASTNQTSMYLCASSPDRSLGEQYFGPGTRLTVT.

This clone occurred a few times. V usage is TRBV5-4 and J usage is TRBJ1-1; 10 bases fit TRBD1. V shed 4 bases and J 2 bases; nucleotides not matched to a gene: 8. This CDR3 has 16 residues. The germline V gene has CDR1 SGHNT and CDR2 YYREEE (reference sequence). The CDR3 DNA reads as TGTGCCAGCAGCGAAGGACAGGGGGAGGGAAACACTGAAGCTTTCTTT. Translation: CASSEGQGEGNTEAFF.

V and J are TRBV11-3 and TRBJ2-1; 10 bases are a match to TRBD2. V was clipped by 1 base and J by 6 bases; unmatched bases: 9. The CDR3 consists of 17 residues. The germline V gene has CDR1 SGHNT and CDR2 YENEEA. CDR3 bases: TGTGCCAGCAGCTTAGGTAGCGGGGGGAAAAGGGGCAATGAGCAGTTCTTC. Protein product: CASSLGSGGKRGNEQFF.

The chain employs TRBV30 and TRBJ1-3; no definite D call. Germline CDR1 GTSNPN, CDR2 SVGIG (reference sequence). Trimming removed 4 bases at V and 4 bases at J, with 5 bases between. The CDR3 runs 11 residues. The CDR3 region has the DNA TGTGCCTGGACGTCCGGAAACACCATATATTTT. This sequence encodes CAWTSGNTIYF.

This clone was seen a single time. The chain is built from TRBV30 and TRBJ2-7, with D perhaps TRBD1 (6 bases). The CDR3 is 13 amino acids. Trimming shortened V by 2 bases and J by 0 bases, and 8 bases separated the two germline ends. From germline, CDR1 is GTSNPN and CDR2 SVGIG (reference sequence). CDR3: CAWSRGGSYEQYF. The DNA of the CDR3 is TGTGCCTGGAGTCGAGGGGGCTCCTACGAGCAGTACTTC.

The CDR3 spells CASSPRQGAWETQYF. Written as DNA, the CDR3 is TGTGCCAGCAGTCCCCGACAGGGGGCCTGGGAGACCCAGTACTTC. The chain joins TRBV27 to TRBJ2-5; 10 positions match TRBD1. J was trimmed by 5 bases and V by 5 bases; bases with no gene match: 8. In germline, CDR1 is MNHEY, CDR2 SMNVEV (reference sequence). The CDR3 is 15 residues long.